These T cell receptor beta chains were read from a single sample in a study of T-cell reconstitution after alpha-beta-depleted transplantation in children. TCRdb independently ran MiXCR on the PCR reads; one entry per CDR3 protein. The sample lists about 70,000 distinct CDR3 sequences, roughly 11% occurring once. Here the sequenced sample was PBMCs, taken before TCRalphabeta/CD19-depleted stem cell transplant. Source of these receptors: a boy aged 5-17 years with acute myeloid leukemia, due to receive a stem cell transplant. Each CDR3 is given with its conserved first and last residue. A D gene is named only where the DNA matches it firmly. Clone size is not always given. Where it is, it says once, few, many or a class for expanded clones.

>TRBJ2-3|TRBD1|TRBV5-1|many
TGCGCCAGCAGCGCGGAGAGGGGGCCGCTGGCGTTT
CASSAERGPLAF
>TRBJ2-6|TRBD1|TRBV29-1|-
TGCAGCGTCCGGGGACAGGGGGGTTCTGGGGCCAACGTCCTGACTTTC
CSVRGQGGSGANVLTF
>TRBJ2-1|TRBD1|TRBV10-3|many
TGTGCCATCAGCAGGACAGGGGATTACAATGAGCAGTTCTTC
CAISRTGDYNEQFF
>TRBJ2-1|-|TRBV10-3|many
TGTGCCATCAGTGAGTCGACGGAGCGGTTCTTC
CAISESTERFF
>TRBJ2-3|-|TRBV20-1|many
TGCAGTGCTAGACCCCGGTTTAGCGTTTCTCGCACAGATACGCAGTATTTT
CSARPRFSVSRTDTQYF
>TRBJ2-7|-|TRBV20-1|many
TGCAGTGCCAGGGGGGACAGCAACTCCTACGAGCAGTACTTC
CSARGDSNSYEQYF
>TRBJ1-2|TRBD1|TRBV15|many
TGTGCCACCAGCCGGGGACAGGGGTTGGACTATGGCTACACCTTC
CATSRGQGLDYGYTF
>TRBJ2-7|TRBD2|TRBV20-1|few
TGCAGTGCTAACCACTGGACTAGCGTCTACGAGCAGTACTTC
CSANHWTSVYEQYF
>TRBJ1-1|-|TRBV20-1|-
TGCAGTGCTAGAGATTACAACCCCGCAGCTCGTAGTACAATTGTGAACACTGAAGCTTTCTTT
CSARDYNPAARSTIVNTEAFF
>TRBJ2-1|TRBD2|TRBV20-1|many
TGCAGTGCTAGAAGCGGGACTAGCGGGGGGGCAGATGAGCAGTTCTTC
CSARSGTSGGADEQFF
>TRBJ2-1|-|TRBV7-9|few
TGTGCCAGCAGCCCGAGGGCTAGCGAGCTCAATGAGCAGTTCTTC
CASSPRASELNEQFF
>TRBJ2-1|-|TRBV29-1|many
TGCAGCGTTGAAGGATTAGCCTCGGGCTCCTACAATGAGCAGTTCTTC
CSVEGLASGSYNEQFF
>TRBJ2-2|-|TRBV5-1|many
TGCGCCAGCAGACCCGAGGGCGGGGAGCTGTTTTTT
CASRPEGGELFF
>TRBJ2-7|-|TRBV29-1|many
TGCAGCGTTGAGGTGGAGAAGGGAATAACCTACGAGCAGTACTTC
CSVEVEKGITYEQYF
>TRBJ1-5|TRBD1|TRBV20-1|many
TGCAGTGCTAGAGATGGGCGACAGGGACCAAGGGATCAGCCCCAGCATTTT
CSARDGRQGPRDQPQHF
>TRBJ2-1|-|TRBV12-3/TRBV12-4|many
TGTGCCAGCAGTTTGGTACAGATATACAATGAGCAGTTCTTC
CASSLVQIYNEQFF
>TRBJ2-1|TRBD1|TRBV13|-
TGTGCCAGCAGCTTAACCTCAGGGACAGGGGGCGGCAATGAGCAGTTCTTC
CASSLTSGTGGGNEQFF
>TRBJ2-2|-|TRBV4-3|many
TGCGCCAGCAGCCAAGACACCGGGGAGCTGTTTTTT
CASSQDTGELFF
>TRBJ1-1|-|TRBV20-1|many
TGCAGGAGAGACCTGAACACTGAAGCTTTCTTT
CRRDLNTEAFF
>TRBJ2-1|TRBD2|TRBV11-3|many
TGTGCCAGCAGCTTAGGTCTACTAGCGGGGCCAAGGAATGAGCAGTTCTTC
CASSLGLLAGPRNEQFF
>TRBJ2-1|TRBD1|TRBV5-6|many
TGTGCCAGCAGCTTGCGGCAGGGGGCGGGTAATGAGCAGTTCTTC
CASSLRQGAGNEQFF
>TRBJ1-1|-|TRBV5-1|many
TGCGCCAGCAGCTTTGGACAAATGAACACTGAAGCTTTCTTT
CASSFGQMNTEAFF
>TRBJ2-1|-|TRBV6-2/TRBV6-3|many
TGTGCCAGCAGGGGACTTGTTTACAATGAGCAGTTCTTC
CASRGLVYNEQFF
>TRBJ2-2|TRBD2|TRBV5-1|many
TGCGCCAGCAGCTTTTTAGCGGGAGCGAACACCGGGGAGCTGTTTTTT
CASSFLAGANTGELFF
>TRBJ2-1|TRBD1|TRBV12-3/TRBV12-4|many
TGTGCCAGCAGTTTGAATGGACAGGGGCAATCCCACAATGAGCAGTTCTTC
CASSLNGQGQSHNEQFF
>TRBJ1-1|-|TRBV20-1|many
TGCAGTGCTAGAGGCCGGGCGTGGATGAACACTGAAGCTTTCTTT
CSARGRAWMNTEAFF
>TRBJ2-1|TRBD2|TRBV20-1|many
TGCAGTGCTGCAGAGGCTAGCGGACCCTCCTACAATGAGCAGTTCTTC
CSAAEASGPSYNEQFF
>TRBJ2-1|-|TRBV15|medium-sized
TGTGCCACCAGCAGAGTAGTTGGGGTGTTGACGCCCGAGCAGTTCTTC
CATSRVVGVLTPEQFF
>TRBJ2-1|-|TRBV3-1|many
TGTGCCAGCAGCCAAGATATCTCGGGACTCGAAAATGAGCAGTTCTTC
CASSQDISGLENEQFF
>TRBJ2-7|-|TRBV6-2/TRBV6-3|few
TGTGCCAGCAGTCCCGATGATGACGGAGAACAGTACTTC
CASSPDDDGEQYF
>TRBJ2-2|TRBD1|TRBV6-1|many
TGTGCCAGCAGTGAAGGACAGGGCGGTTCCGGGGAGCTGTTTTTT
CASSEGQGGSGELFF
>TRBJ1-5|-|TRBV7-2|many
TGTGCCAGCAGCTTAGTTTGGTCAGGGAACAATCAGCCCCAGCATTTT
CASSLVWSGNNQPQHF
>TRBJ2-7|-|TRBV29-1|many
TGCAGCGTTGACAATCCCGGCGGCCCCTACGAGCAGTACTTC
CSVDNPGGPYEQYF
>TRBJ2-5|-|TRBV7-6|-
TGTGCCAGCAGCTCCTTCGGGTGGGAGACCCAGTACTTC
CASSSFGWETQYF
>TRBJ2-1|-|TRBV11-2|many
TGTGCCAGCAGCCCTTTAGGATTGGGGTATGCTGAGCAGTTCTTC
CASSPLGLGYAEQFF
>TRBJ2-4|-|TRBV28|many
TGTGCCAGCAATCGTAAAGGCTTTCGGGCTGACATTATAGCCAAAAACATTCAGTACTTC
CASNRKGFRADIIAKNIQYF
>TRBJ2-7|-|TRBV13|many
TGTGCCAGCAGCCTAACCGGTGAGCAGTACTTC
CASSLTGEQYF
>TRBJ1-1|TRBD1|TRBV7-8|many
TGTGCCAGCAGCTTAGAAGGGGACAGCACTGAAGCTTTCTTT
CASSLEGDSTEAFF
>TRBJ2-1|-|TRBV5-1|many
TGCGCCAGCAGCTTGGAGCCAGGGAACAATGAGCAGTTCTTC
CASSLEPGNNEQFF
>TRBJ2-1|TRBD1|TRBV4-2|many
TGTGCCAGCAGCCAATCAGGACAGGGAGCCTACAATGAGCAGTTCTTC
CASSQSGQGAYNEQFF
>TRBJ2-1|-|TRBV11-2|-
TGTGCCAGCAGCTTCCTGGGGGACCTAGACAATGAGCAGTTCTTC
CASSFLGDLDNEQFF
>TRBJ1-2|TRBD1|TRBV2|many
TGTGCCAGCAGTGCCTTCGGACAGGGAGGCTATGGCTACACCTTC
CASSAFGQGGYGYTF